This T cell receptor beta chain derives from a study of blood T cell repertoires in COVID-19. The method was immunoSEQ multiplex PCR; TCRdb's version includes in-frame clones alone and lacks a portion of them. The table includes approximately 260,000 clones, roughly 80% detected once. Participants reported their clinical history, and cohort assignment relied on those reports. The V and J ends lost 4 bases and 5 bases respectively, with 14 bases between them. The CDR3 is made up of 14 amino acids. Looked up from germline, CDR1 is SGHTA and CDR2 is FQGNSA. The sequence came from a man younger than 40 with acute COVID-19. The sequenced sample consisted of PBMCs or T cells enriched from blood (not recorded which). The rearrangement links TRBV7-2 to TRBJ1-2, with unresolved D. CDR3 residues: CASSSQEGQYGYTF. The CDR3 DNA is TGTGCCAGCAGCTCCCAAGAGGGTCAGTATGGCTACACCTTC.